What follows describes a single T cell receptor (beta chain). Profiling relied on immunoSEQ multiplex PCR, and the TCRdb table lists in-frame clones only, not all of them. The sample contains some 36,000 clones, roughly 91% of which appear only once. The CDR3 runs to 13 residues. The data were taken from a study of T cell changes during pregnancy in multiple sclerosis. This TCR was recovered from a female donor in good health, enrolled as a control in a pregnancy study. This sequence joins TRBV21-1 and TRBJ1-5. TRBV21-1 is termed a pseudogene. The material sequenced was peripheral blood, taken in the second trimester of pregnancy. The CDR3 nucleotides are TGTGCCAACGAGCCGGGTATTAATCAGCCCCAGCATTTT. This sequence encodes CANEPGINQPQHF.